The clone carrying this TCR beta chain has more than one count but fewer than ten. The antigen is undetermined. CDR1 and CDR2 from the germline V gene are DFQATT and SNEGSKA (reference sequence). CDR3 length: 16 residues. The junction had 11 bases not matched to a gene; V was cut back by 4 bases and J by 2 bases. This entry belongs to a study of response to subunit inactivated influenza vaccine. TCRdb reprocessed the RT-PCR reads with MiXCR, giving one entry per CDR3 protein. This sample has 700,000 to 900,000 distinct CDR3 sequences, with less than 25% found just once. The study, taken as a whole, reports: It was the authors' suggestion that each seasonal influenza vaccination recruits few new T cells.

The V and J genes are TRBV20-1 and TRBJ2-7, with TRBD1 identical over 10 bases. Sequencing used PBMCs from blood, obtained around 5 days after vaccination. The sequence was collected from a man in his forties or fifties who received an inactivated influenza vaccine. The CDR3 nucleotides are TGCAGTGCTAACCTTCGGGACAGGGGTCCGACCTACGAGCAGTACTTC. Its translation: CSANLRDRGPTYEQYF.